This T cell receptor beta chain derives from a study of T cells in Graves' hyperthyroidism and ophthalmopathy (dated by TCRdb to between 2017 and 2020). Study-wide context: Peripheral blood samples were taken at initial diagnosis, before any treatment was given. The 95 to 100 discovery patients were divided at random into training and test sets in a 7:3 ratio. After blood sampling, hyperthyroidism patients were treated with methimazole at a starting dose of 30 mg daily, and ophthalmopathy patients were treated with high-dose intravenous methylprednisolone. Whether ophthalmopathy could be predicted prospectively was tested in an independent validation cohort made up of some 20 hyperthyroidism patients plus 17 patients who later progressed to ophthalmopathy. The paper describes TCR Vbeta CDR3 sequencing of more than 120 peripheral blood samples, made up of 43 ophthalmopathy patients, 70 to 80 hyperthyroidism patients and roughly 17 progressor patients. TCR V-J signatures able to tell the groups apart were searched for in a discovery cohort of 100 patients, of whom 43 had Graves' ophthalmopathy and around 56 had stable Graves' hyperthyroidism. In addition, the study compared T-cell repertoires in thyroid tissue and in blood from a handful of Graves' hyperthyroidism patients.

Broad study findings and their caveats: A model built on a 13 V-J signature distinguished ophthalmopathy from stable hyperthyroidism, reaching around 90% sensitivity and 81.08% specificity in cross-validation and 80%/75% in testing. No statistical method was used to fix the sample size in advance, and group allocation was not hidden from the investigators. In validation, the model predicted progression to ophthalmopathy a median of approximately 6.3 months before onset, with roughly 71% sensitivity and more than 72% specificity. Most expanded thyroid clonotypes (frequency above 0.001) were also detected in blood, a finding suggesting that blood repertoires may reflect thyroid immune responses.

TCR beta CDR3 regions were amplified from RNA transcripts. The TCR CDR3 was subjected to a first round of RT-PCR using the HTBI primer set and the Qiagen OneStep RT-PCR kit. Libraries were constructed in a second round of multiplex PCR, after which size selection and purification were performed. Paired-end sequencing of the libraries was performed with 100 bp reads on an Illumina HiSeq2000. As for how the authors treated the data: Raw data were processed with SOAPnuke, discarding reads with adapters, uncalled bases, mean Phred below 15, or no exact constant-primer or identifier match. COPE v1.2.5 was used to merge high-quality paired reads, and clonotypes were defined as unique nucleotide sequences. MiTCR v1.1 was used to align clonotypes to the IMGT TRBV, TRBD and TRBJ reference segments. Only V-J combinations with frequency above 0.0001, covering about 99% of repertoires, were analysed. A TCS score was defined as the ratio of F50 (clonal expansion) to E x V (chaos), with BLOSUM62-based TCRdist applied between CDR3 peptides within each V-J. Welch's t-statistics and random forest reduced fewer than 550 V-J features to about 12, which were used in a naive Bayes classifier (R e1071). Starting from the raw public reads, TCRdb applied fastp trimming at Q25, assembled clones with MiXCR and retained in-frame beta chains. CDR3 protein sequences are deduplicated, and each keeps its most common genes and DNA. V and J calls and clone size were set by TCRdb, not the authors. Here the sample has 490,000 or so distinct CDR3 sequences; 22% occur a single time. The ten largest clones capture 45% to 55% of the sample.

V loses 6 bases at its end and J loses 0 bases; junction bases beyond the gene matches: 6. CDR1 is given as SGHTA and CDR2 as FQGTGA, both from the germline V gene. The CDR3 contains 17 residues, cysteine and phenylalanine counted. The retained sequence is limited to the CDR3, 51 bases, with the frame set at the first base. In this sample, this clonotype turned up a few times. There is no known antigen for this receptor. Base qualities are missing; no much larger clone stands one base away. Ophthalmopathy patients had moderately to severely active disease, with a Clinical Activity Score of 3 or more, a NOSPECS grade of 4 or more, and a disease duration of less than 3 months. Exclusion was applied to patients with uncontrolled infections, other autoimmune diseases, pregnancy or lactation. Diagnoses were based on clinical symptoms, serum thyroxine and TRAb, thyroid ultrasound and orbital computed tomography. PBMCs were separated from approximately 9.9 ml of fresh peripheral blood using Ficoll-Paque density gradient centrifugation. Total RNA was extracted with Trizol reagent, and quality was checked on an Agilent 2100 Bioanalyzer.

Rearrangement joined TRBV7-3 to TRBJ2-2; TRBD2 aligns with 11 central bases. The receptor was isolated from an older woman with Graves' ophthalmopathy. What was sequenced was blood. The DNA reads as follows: TGTGCCAGCAGTCCAAAGGGACTAGCGGCGAACACCGGGGAGCTGTTTTTT. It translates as CASSPKGLAANTGELFF.